The 31 T cell receptor beta chains listed next were all sequenced from one sample in a study of cytomegalovirus exposure and HLA in healthy donors. The PCR had 60 Vbeta and 13 Jbeta primers. Here immunoSEQ multiplex PCR was the method, and the copy in TCRdb shows in-frame clones only, minus some. Here the sample spans under 200,000 clones, roughly 76% being singletons. Sequencing was done on a sample of PBMCs. The receptors derive from a middle-aged man in good health and CMV-seropositive.

V is TRBV6-5 and J is TRBJ1-2; TRBD1 matches at 7 bases. This CDR3 contains 13 residues. Germline CDR1 is MNHEY and CDR2 is SVGAGI. Trimming took 6 bases from V and 5 from J; bases not matched to a gene: 6. DNA of the CDR3: TGTGCCAGCAGGTTAGGGACAGTTTATGGCTACACCTTC. It specifies CASRLGTVYGYTF.

The genes are TRBV5-1 and TRBJ2-3; the match to TRBD2 covers 8 bases. Germline-derived CDR1 and CDR2 are SGHRS and YFSETQ. V was pared by 0 bases and J by 1 base, with 1 base of the junction left unmatched. This CDR3 has 15 amino acids. CDR3 sequence (DNA): TGCGCCAGCAGCTTGGTGCGGGGGGGCACAGATACGCAGTATTTT. This gives the protein CASSLVRGGTDTQYF.

The chain carries TRBV16 and TRBJ2-7; D perhaps matches TRBD2 (6 bases). The V end lost 4 bases, the J end lost 2 bases, and 15 bases lay between the germline ends. The CDR3 runs to 15 residues. The germline V gene has CDR1 KGHSY and CDR2 FQNENV. The DNA for the CDR3 is TGTGCCAGCAGCCCCCATGGAGGGAGTCCCTACGAGCAGTACTTC. Protein sequence: CASSPHGGSPYEQYF.

The chain recombines TRBV2 with TRBJ2-5, with D possibly TRBD1 on 7 matching bases. From germline, CDR1 is SNHLY and CDR2 FYNNEI. The length of the CDR3 is 13 residues. V shed 6 bases and J shed 5 bases, with 13 bases lying between them. The CDR3: CASSGGGRETQYF. As DNA, the CDR3 is TGTGCCAGCAGCGGAGGGGGCAGGGAGACCCAGTACTTC.

V is TRBV10-3 and J is TRBJ2-5; maybe TRBD1 (5 bases). V lost 6 bases and J lost 3, with 8 bases in between. This CDR3 spans 12 amino acids. Germline V gene sequence: CDR1 ENHRY, CDR2 SYGVKD. The CDR3 region has the DNA TGTGCCATCAGCAGGACAAAAGAGACCCAGTACTTC. It encodes CAISRTKETQYF.

This sequence joins TRBV9 and TRBJ2-5; no clear D gene. Germline CDR1 and CDR2: SGDLS and YYNGEE. The length of the CDR3 is 14 residues. Between the trimmed V and J ends, which lost 0 bases and 1 base, there was a span of 7 bases. In DNA form, the CDR3 reads TGTGCCAGCAGCGTAGGTGTCAGCCAAGAGACCCAGTACTTC. It specifies CASSVGVSQETQYF.

Comment on this clone: The junction shows a germline mismatch at one end, possibly a read error. The chain combines TRBV7-9 with TRBJ1-1; D not resolved. Germline CDR1 reads SEHNR; CDR2 reads FQNEAQ (reference sequence). This CDR3 has 12 residues. CDR3 sequence (DNA): TGTTCCAGCAGCTTATTCGTAACTGAAGCTTTCTTT. It translates to CSSSLFVTEAFF.

This clone has just a few counts. The J gene is TRBJ2-5, the V gene TRBV6-7; D not resolved. TRBV6-7 is known as an ORF, though its function is uncertain. The CDR3 consists of 14 residues. The V end lost 6 bases, the J end lost 5 bases, and 16 bases lay between the germline ends. CDR3 sequence (DNA): TGTGCCAGCAGCCCTAGACTGTTCTGGGAGACCCAGTACTTC. It encodes CASSPRLFWETQYF.

The rearrangement uses TRBV11-2 and TRBJ1-3; D not certain. This CDR3 region has 15 residues. V was shortened by 1 base and J by 0 bases, with 7 bases between the two germline ends. From germline, CDR1 is SGHAT and CDR2 FQNNGV. CDR3 bases: TGTGCCAGCAGCTTAGGCCGGAGCTCTGGAAACACCATATATTTT. Translated: CASSLGRSSGNTIYF. Supplemented by reference TRBV11-2 and TRBJ1-3, the full variable domain reads EAGVAQSPRYKIIEKRQSVAFWCNPISGHATLYWYQQILGQGPKLLIQFQNNGVVDDSQLPKDRFSAERLKGVDSTLKIQPAKLEDSAVYLCASSLGRSSGNTIYFGEGSWLTVV.

J is TRBJ2-3 and V is TRBV5-6; possibly TRBD1 for D (5 bases). This CDR3 comprises 14 residues. Germline CDR1 reads SGHDT; CDR2 reads YYEEEE. Trimming left V 0 bases short and J 6 bases short, with 11 bases between. As DNA, the CDR3 is TGTGCCAGCAGCTTGGACAGGAGCTCGGATACGCAGTATTTT. Residues: CASSLDRSSDTQYF.

The chain has TRBV18 and TRBJ2-1, with 8 nucleotides matching TRBD2. The CDR3 covers 17 residues. The V segment lost 7 bases and the J segment 3 bases; nucleotides outside the gene matches: 14. Germline lookup yields CDR1 KGHSH and CDR2 LQKENI. DNA for the CDR3: TGTGCCAGCTTCCCCACTCGGGAGGGGGGCATCTACAATGAGCAGTTCTTC. It codes for CASFPTREGGIYNEQFF.

CDR3 in amino acids: CASSYQTGGYEQYF. CDR3 in DNA: TGCGCCAGCAGCTACCAGACAGGTGGATACGAGCAGTACTTC. This chain links TRBV5-1 with TRBJ2-7, with D perhaps TRBD1 (6 bases). V dropped 3 bases and J dropped 4 bases, with 14 bases sitting between them. The CDR3 runs 14 residues. CDR1 and CDR2 (germline): SGHRS, YFSETQ.

This sequence joins TRBV19 and TRBJ1-3, with 8 bases identical to TRBD1. This CDR3 spans 14 amino acids. Germline V gives CDR1 LNHDA, CDR2 SQIVND (reference sequence). J lost 0 bases, V lost 8 bases, and 3 bases had no gene match. The CDR3 spells CASSGQGSGNTIYF. The CDR3 coding sequence is TGTGCCAGTTCTGGACAGGGCTCTGGAAACACCATATATTTT.

The chain employs TRBV9 and TRBJ2-1, with D perhaps TRBD2 (5 bases). The CDR3 totals 16 residues. CDR1 and CDR2 from the germline V gene are SGDLS and YYNGEE. V lost 0 bases to trimming and J lost 5 bases, with 15 bases between them. The CDR3: CASSVGYPRENNEQFF. CDR3 sequence (DNA): TGTGCCAGCAGCGTAGGGTATCCTCGGGAAAACAATGAGCAGTTCTTC.

The chain couples TRBV7-2 to TRBJ2-3; TRBD2 matches at 7 bases. V lost 6 bases to trimming and J lost 11 bases; unmatched junction nucleotides: 8. Germline-derived CDR1 and CDR2 are SGHTA and FQGNSA. There are 12 residues in the CDR3. CDR3: CASSSRSGGQYF. The CDR3 coding sequence is TGTGCCAGCAGTTCACGATCGGGGGGGCAGTATTTT.

This chain links TRBV4-2 with TRBJ2-1; TRBD2 agrees at 13 bases. The V gene end was trimmed by 0 bases and the J gene end by 4 bases; junction bases not matched to a gene: 9. The CDR3 runs 19 residues. From germline, CDR1 is LGHNA and CDR2 YNFKEQ. CDR3 amino acids: CASSQDSAGLAGRYNEQFF. In DNA, the CDR3 is TGTGCCAGCAGCCAAGATAGCGCGGGACTAGCGGGGAGGTACAATGAGCAGTTCTTC.

J is TRBJ1-2 and V is TRBV6-1; 9 bases agree with TRBD1. CDR1 is MNHNS, CDR2 SASEGT, per germline. The CDR3 extends over 16 amino acids. The J segment lost 1 base and the V segment lost 1 base, leaving 4 bases of the junction unmatched. The CDR3 protein is CASSEGTGVVNYGYTF. As DNA, the CDR3 is TGTGCCAGCAGTGAAGGGACAGGGGTCGTTAACTATGGCTACACCTTC.

The CDR3 loop is CASSVGSGTGGDEQYF. The CDR3 coding sequence is TGCGCCAGCAGTGTAGGGTCTGGGACAGGGGGCGACGAGCAGTACTTC. The chain recombines TRBV10-2 with TRBJ2-7; 12 bases map to TRBD1. With 4 bases clipped from V and 5 bases from J, the junction kept 9 bases outside the gene matches. The CDR3 totals 16 residues. Germline V lookup: CDR1 WSHSY, CDR2 SAAADI.

V usage is TRBV27 and J usage is TRBJ1-1, with D tentatively TRBD1 (5 bases). The CDR3 sequence is 13 residues long. Per the germline V gene, CDR1 is MNHEY and CDR2 is SMNVEV (reference sequence). Between the trimmed V and J ends, which lost 5 bases and 1 base, there was a span of 8 bases. The CDR3 DNA reads as TGTGCCAGCAGTGAGCAGGGGAACACTGAAGCTTTCTTT. This gives the protein CASSEQGNTEAFF.

The genes are TRBV13 and TRBJ2-5; 7 positions agree with TRBD1. Gene TRBJ2-7 matches the end of the DNA better, so the J call may be wrong. Germline assignment: CDR1 PRHDT and CDR2 FYEKMQ (reference sequence). This CDR3 has 15 residues. This chain's CDR3 is CASSGGQRILYEQYF. Written as DNA, the CDR3 is TGTGCCAGCAGCGGGGGACAGCGAATCCTCTACGAGCAGTACTTC.

The chain recombines TRBV13 with TRBJ2-5; TRBD2 might be the D (5 bases). Trimming took off 4 bases at V and 1 base at J, with 16 bases between the two ends. The CDR3 runs to 16 residues. Germline CDR1 PRHDT, CDR2 FYEKMQ (reference sequence). The CDR3 is CASSSRGPSLQETQYF. CDR3 DNA sequence: TGTGCCAGCAGCTCTCGCGGGCCTTCCCTCCAAGAGACCCAGTACTTC.

The gene calls are TRBV15 and TRBJ2-1; D is undetermined. Germline V gene sequence: CDR1 LNHNV, CDR2 YYDKDF (reference sequence). The V end was cut by 3 bases, the J end by 8 bases, with 11 bases between. The CDR3 totals 13 residues. This CDR3 is CATSRARGHEQFF. For the CDR3, the DNA is TGTGCCACCAGCAGGGCTAGAGGTCATGAGCAGTTCTTC.

The CDR3 region has the DNA TGCGCCAGCAGCCTGACAGCAACTAATGAAAAACTGTTTTTT. As protein: CASSLTATNEKLFF. This chain joins TRBV5-1 and TRBJ1-4; tentatively, D is TRBD1 (5 bases). The V gene lost 4 bases and the J gene lost 0 bases, with 7 bases spanning the gap. Germline CDR1 is SGHRS and CDR2 is YFSETQ. There are 14 residues in the CDR3.

This chain joins TRBV5-6 and TRBJ1-3; TRBD1 matches at 10 bases. This CDR3 region has 18 residues. V was pared by 3 bases and J by 0 bases, with 9 bases of the junction left unmatched. CDR1 is SGHDT, CDR2 YYEEEE, per germline. The CDR3 sequence: CASSSDRGRRYSGNTIYF. The DNA for the CDR3 is TGTGCCAGCAGCTCTGACAGGGGGCGACGATACTCTGGAAACACCATATATTTT.

The chain has TRBV27 and TRBJ2-2; D gene ambiguous. V lost 1 base, J lost 7 bases, and 7 bases lay in between. Germline lookup yields CDR1 MNHEY and CDR2 SMNVEV (reference sequence). The CDR3 is made up of 13 amino acids. CDR3 nucleotides: TGTGCCAGCAGTTTATTGTATAGCGGGGAGCTGTTTTTT. It is translated as CASSLLYSGELFF.

The V and J genes are TRBV7-9 and TRBJ2-4; the match to TRBD1 covers 8 bases. The CDR3 loop spans 12 amino acids. The germline CDR1 and CDR2 sequences are SEHNR and FQNEAQ (reference sequence). The CDR3 sequence: CAYGQGRNIQYF. The CDR3 DNA sequence: TGTGCTTATGGACAGGGAAGAAACATTCAGTACTTC.

V gene TRBV5-1 combines with J gene TRBJ2-3; TRBD2 aligns across 9 bases. The germline gives CDR1 SGHRS, CDR2 YFSETQ. The CDR3 runs 16 residues. Trimming took 2 bases from V and 8 from J; bases not matched to a gene: 12. CDR3 nucleotide sequence: TGCGCCAGCAGCTTCTTTCGGGCGGGGGGGCGGAGTACGCAGTATTTT. It codes for CASSFFRAGGRSTQYF. Looking up the rest from reference TRBV5-1 and TRBJ2-3 gives the full variable domain: KAGVTQTPRYLIKTRGQQVTLSCSPISGHRSVSWYQQTPGQGLQFLFEYFSETQRNKGNFPGRFSGRQFSNSRSEMNVSTLELGDSALYLCASSFFRAGGRSTQYFGPGTRLTVL.

This chain joins TRBV19 and TRBJ1-2; the D gene is possibly TRBD1 (5 bases). The V end was cut by 6 bases, the J end by 7 bases, with 12 bases between. CDR1 is LNHDA and CDR2 is SQIVND in the germline V gene (reference sequence). This CDR3 is 12 amino acids long. The CDR3: CASSQGFSGYTF. The CDR3 DNA reads TGTGCCAGTAGCCAGGGTTTCTCTGGCTACACCTTC.

This clone was detected a few times. A read error may account for a junction end that differs from germline. The rearrangement links TRBV2 to TRBJ1-3; 9 nucleotides align to TRBD1. The CDR3 is 13 residues long. Looked up from germline, CDR1 is SNHLY and CDR2 is FYNNEI. The CDR3 DNA reads as TGTGCCAGCAGTATGGACAGGGGAAGCACCATATATTTT. Amino acids: CASSMDRGSTIYF.

On this clone: In the same sample, other DNA sequences code for this CDR3. The genes are TRBV28 and TRBJ1-2; unclear D gene. This CDR3 region has 13 residues. Trimming took off 3 bases at V and 2 bases at J, with 7 bases between the two ends. Germline CDR1 and CDR2: MDHEN and SYDVKM. The CDR3 is CASSLSFNYGYTF. The CDR3, as DNA: TGTGCCAGCAGTTTGAGCTTCAACTATGGCTACACCTTC.

This sequence joins TRBV10-3 and TRBJ2-1; 8 bases align to TRBD2. This CDR3 has 15 amino acids. Germline values: CDR1 ENHRY, CDR2 SYGVKD. With V trimmed by 4 bases and J by 2 bases, 4 bases remained unmatched. The CDR3 spells CAISGAGVPYNEQFF. The CDR3 DNA reads as TGTGCCATCAGTGGAGCGGGGGTGCCCTACAATGAGCAGTTCTTC.